This T cell receptor beta chain came from a study of blood T cell repertoires in COVID-19 (dated by TCRdb to the early 2020s). Study-wide context: The collaborator samples originated in the United States, Italy and Spain and spanned the acute and convalescent phases of COVID-19. Nearly every sample came with metadata listing a de-identified subject ID, COVID-19 status, age in years and sex. The material from the prospective study consisted of cDNA or gDNA derived from T cells, B-cell-depleted T cells, or PBMCs. Samples came from the ongoing ImmuneRACE study (first 160 participants) plus 1,254 subjects from 6 global collaborators. A freely available public database, intended as a resource for researchers studying the immune response to SARS-CoV-2, is where the repertoires were released. Where available, HLA class I and class II types were obtained from metadata supplied by the sample provider rather than from assay-based typing. Subjects who had been exposed to COVID-19, were actively infected with it, or had recovered from it provided the deeply sampled blood TCRbeta repertoires that made up the dataset. Overall study outcomes, separate from this receptor: The quantity of clinical and demographic metadata differed by source and by participant and was supplied without curation.

The immunoSEQ Assay, a bias-controlled multiplex PCR, was used to amplify TCRbeta CDR3 regions from genomic DNA. Per the original workflow: The number of nucleated cells in each sample was estimated by amplification of reference gene primers within the assay. To quantify the absolute abundance of each unique TCRbeta CDR3 rearrangement, sequence reads were collapsed and filtered. For each sample, productive Simpson clonality was calculated as the square root of Simpson's diversity index over productive rearrangements. This immuneACCESS table, as held by TCRdb, lists in-frame sequences with V and J called but not all clones. Of the missing ones, under half trace to an unresolved V gene in checked studies; the others have no known cause. V and J calls and clone size are those listed in that table; D and trimming were worked out from the DNA. This sample has over 100,000 clones in its table, and about 87% of those were observed once. The top ten hold 1.1% of the sample.

The trim is 5 bases for V and 0 bases for J, with a gap of 11 bases between the germline ends. The CDR3 measures 15 amino acids from cysteine to phenylalanine. The read is trimmed to its CDR3 DNA, 45 bases read in frame from base 1. CDR1 SGHVS and CDR2 FNYEAQ are derived from the germline V gene. Regarding this clone: Its antigen is still unknown. Per-nucleotide qualities are absent, and no much larger clonotype sits a single base away.

Collaborating institutions collected whole blood in K2EDTA tubes following their own protocols. For TCRbeta analysis, collaborators shipped samples in one of three forms: frozen whole blood, isolated PBMCs, or DNA extracted from either of those sample types. This receptor was identified in a human donor in a cohort sampled during active COVID-19. This sequence uses TRBV7-6 and TRBJ2-1; TRBD2 could be the D gene, as 5 bases match. Sequenced material: peripheral blood. CDR3 region: CASSTRFSSYNEQFF. The bases are TGTGCCAGCAGCACTAGATTTAGCTCCTACAATGAGCAGTTCTTC.